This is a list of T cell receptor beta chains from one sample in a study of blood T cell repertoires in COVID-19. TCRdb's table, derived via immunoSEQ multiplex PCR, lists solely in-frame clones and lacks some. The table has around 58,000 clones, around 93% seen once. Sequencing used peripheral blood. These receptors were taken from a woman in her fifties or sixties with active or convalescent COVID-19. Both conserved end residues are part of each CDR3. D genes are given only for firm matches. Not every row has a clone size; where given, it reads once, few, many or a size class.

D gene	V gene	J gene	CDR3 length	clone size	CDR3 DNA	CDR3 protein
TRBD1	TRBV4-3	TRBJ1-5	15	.	TGCGCCAGCAGCCATGACAGGGGTAAGGATCAGCCCCAGCATTTT	CASSHDRGKDQPQHF
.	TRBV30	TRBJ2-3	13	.	TGTGCCTGGAGTAGCGGGAGCACAGATACGCAGTATTTT	CAWSSGSTDTQYF
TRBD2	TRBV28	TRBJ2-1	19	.	TGTGCCAGCAGTGTAACGCCCTCGATGGCTAGCGGGAGGGTCAATGAGCAGTTCTTC	CASSVTPSMASGRVNEQFF
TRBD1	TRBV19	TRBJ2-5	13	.	TGTGCCAGTAGTCCACAGGGGCAAGAGACCCAGTACTTC	CASSPQGQETQYF
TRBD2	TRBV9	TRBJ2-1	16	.	TGTGCCAGCAGCGCAATAGCGGGATGGTCCTACAATGAGCAGTTCTTC	CASSAIAGWSYNEQFF
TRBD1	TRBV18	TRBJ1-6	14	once	TGTGCCAGCTCACCATCGGGACAGAATTCACCCCTCCACTTT	CASSPSGQNSPLHF
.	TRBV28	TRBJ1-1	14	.	TGTGCCAGCACTTACGAACGAGGGAACACTGAAGCTTTCTTT	CASTYERGNTEAFF
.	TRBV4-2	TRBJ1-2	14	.	TGTGCCAGCAGCCCGGGAGAAGGGAGCTATGGCTACACCTTC	CASSPGEGSYGYTF
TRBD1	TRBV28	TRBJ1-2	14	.	TGTGCCAGCAGTCGGGACAGGGTTGGGGATGGCTACACCTTC	CASSRDRVGDGYTF
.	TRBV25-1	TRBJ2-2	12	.	TGTGCCACCCTTGGAGGGACCGGGGAGCTGTTTTTT	CATLGGTGELFF
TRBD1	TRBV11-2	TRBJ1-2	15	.	TGTGCCAGCAGCTTAGATTGGGGACAGGGCTATGGCTACACCTTC	CASSLDWGQGYGYTF
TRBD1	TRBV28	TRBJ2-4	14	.	TGTGCCAGCAGTTTCCAGGGGGAAGGAAACATTCAGTACTTC	CASSFQGEGNIQYF
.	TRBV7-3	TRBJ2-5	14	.	TGTGCCAGCAGCTTAGGGGCGGGGTCTGAGACCCAGTACTTC	CASSLGAGSETQYF
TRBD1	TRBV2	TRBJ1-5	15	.	TGTGCCAGCAGCGAACAGGGACAGGGTAATCAGCCCCAGCATTTT	CASSEQGQGNQPQHF
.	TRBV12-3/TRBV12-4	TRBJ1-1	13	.	TGTGCCAGCACCCTGGGACAGAACACTGAAGCTTTCTTT	CASTLGQNTEAFF
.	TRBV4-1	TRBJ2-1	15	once	TGCGCCAGCAGCCAAGTGGCTAGCTCCTACAATGAGCAGTTCTTC	CASSQVASSYNEQFF
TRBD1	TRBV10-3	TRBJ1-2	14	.	TGTGCCATCAGTGAGCGAGGGACAGGGGATGGCTACACCTTC	CAISERGTGDGYTF
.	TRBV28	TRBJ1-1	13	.	TGTGCCAGCAGGGCAGGGGCGGCGGAGAAAGCTTTCTTT	CASRAGAAEKAFF
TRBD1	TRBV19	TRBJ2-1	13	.	TGTGCCAGTAGTACTACAGGGGTCAATGAGCAGTTCTTC	CASSTTGVNEQFF
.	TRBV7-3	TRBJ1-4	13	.	TGTGCCAGCAGCTTGGAACAGGGCCGAAAACTGTTTTTT	CASSLEQGRKLFF
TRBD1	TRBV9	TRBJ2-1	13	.	TGTGCCAGCAGCCCAAGGACAGGGGAGAAGCAGTTCTTC	CASSPRTGEKQFF
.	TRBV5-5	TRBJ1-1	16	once	TGTGCCAGCAGCTTGGACCCTCAGGCCTTGAACACTGAAGCTTTCTTT	CASSLDPQALNTEAFF
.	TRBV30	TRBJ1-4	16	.	TGTGCCTGGAGTTCTCGGGAGGGGGATGTCGGTGAAAAACTGTTTTTT	CAWSSREGDVGEKLFF
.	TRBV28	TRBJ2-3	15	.	TGTGCCAGCAGTTTATTTCGGGAGTACACAGATACGCAGTATTTT	CASSLFREYTDTQYF
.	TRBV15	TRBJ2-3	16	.	TGTGCCACCAGCAGAGATCGCGCAGGGGGCACAGATACGCAGTATTTT	CATSRDRAGGTDTQYF
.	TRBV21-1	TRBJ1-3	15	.	TGTGCCAGCAGGGTACATCGTCCTTGCGGAAACACCATATATTTT	CASRVHRPCGNTIYF
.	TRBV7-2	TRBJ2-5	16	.	TGTGCCAGCAGCCGTCGACGCGCTAGCTTCCAAGAGACCCAGTACTTC	CASSRRRASFQETQYF
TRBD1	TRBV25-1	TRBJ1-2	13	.	TGTGCCAGCAACCAGGGGGCGAACTATGGCTACACCTTC	CASNQGANYGYTF
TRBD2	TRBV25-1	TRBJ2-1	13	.	TGTGCCAGCATCAGCGGGAGTAAGGATGAGCAGTTCTTC	CASISGSKDEQFF
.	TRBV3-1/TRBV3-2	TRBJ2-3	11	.	TGTGCCAGCAGCCAGGCTGATACGCAGTATTTT	CASSQADTQYF
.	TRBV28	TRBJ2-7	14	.	TGTGCCAGCAGTTTACCCGGACTTAGCCACGAGCAGTACTTC	CASSLPGLSHEQYF
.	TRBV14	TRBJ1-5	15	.	TGTGCCAGCAGCCAAGATTTGGGCCCTCCTCAGCCCCAGCATTTT	CASSQDLGPPQPQHF
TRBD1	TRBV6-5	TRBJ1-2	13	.	TGTGCCAGCAGTACCCGGGACAGGGCTGGCTACACCTTC	CASSTRDRAGYTF
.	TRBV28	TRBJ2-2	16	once	TGTGCCAGCAGTTTAGAGGGCGACTTAACGGGCGGGGAGCTGTTTTTT	CASSLEGDLTGGELFF
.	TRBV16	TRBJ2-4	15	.	TGTGCCAGCAGCCAATCGGAGCTAGCCAAAAACATTCAGTACTTC	CASSQSELAKNIQYF
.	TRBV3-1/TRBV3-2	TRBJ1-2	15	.	TGTGCCAGCAGCCAAGACCTAGCCAGGGGCGATGGCTACACCTTC	CASSQDLARGDGYTF
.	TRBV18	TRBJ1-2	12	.	TGTGCCAGCTCACCTTCGGAGTATGGCTACACCTTC	CASSPSEYGYTF
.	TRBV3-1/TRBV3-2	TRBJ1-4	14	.	TGTGCCAGCAGCCCGTACGGGACAAATGAAAAACTGTTTTTT	CASSPYGTNEKLFF
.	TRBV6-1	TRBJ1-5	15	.	TGTGCCAGCAGTGATTCCGGTTATAGCAATCAGCCCCAGCATTTT	CASSDSGYSNQPQHF
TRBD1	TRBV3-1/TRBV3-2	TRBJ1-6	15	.	TGTGCCAGCAGCCAAGTAGGGACAGGGAGTTCACCCCTCCACTTT	CASSQVGTGSSPLHF
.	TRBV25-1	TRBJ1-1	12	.	TGTGCCAGGGGGGCAGGTGGGTTTGGAGCTTTCTTT	CARGAGGFGAFF
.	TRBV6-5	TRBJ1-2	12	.	TGTGCCAGCGGGCCATGGGACTATGGCTACACCTTC	CASGPWDYGYTF
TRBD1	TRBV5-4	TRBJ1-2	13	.	TGTGCCAGCAGCCGGACAGGGAACTATGGCTACACCTTC	CASSRTGNYGYTF
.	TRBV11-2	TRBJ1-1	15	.	TGTGCCAGCAGCTTTAGCAGAAGCCGAAACACTGAAGCTTTCTTT	CASSFSRSRNTEAFF
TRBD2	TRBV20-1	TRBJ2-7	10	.	TGCAGTGCTGAAGGACTAGAAAAGTACTTC	CSAEGLEKYF
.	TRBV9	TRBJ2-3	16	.	TGTGCCAGCAGCGTAGCTGGCACAATTAGCACAGATACGCAGTATTTT	CASSVAGTISTDTQYF
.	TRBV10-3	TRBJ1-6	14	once	TGTGCCACCAGGAGAGAGGGCGCAAACTCACCCCTCCACTTT	CATRREGANSPLHF
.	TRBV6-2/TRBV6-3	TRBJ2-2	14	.	TGTGCCAGCAGTTACTTGGTTACTCGCGGGGAGCTGTTTTTT	CASSYLVTRGELFF
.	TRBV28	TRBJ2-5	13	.	TGTGCCAGCAGTTTAGCCCCAGAGGGGACCCAGTACTTC	CASSLAPEGTQYF
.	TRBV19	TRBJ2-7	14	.	TGTGCCAGTAGTATTCCCGCCAGGGCCAACGAGCAGTACTTC	CASSIPARANEQYF
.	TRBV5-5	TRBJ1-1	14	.	TGTGCCAGCAGCCATTGGGGGGGAAACACTGAAGCTTTCTTT	CASSHWGGNTEAFF
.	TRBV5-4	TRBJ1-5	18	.	TGTGCCAGCAGCCAAGGGGCAGGGGTAGGTTATCGCAATCAGCCCCAGCATTTT	CASSQGAGVGYRNQPQHF
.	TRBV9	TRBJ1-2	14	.	TGTGCCAGCAGCGCGCGGCCCCAGGGAAGTGGCTACACCTTC	CASSARPQGSGYTF